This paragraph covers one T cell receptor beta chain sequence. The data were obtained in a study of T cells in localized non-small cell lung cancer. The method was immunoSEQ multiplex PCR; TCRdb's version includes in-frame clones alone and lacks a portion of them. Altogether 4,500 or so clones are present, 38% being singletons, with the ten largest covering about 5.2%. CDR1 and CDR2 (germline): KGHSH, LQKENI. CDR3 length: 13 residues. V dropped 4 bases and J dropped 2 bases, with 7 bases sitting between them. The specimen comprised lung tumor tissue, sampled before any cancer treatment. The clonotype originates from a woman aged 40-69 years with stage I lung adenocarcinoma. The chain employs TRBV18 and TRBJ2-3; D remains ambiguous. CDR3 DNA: TGTGCCAGCTCACTTGGCCCCACAGATACGCAGTATTTT. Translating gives CASSLGPTDTQYF. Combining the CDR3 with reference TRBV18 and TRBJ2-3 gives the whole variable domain NAGVMQNPRHLVRRRGQEARLRCSPMKGHSHVYWYRQLPEEGLKFMVYLQKENIIDESGMPKERFSAEFPKEGPSILRIQQVVRGDSAAYFCASSLGPTDTQYFGPGTRLTVL.